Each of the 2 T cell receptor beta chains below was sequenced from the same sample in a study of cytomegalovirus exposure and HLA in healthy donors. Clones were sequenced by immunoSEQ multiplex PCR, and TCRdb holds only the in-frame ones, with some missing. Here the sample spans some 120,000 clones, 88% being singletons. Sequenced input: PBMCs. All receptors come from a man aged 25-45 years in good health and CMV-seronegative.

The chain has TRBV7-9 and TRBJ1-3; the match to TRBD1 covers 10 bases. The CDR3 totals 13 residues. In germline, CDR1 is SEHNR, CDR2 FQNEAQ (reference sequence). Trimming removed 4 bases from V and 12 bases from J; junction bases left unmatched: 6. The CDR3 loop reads CASSWGQGTHIYF. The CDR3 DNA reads TGTGCCAGCAGCTGGGGACAGGGGACCCACATATATTTT.

The CDR3 spells CASSFEGGVGQPQHF. DNA of the CDR3: TGTGCCAGCAGCTTTGAAGGGGGCGTCGGGCAGCCCCAGCATTTT. The chain recombines TRBV5-6 with TRBJ1-5; TRBD1 matches at 7 bases. V shed 2 bases and J 7 bases; nucleotides not matched to a gene: 9. The CDR3 extends over 15 amino acids. In germline, CDR1 is SGHDT, CDR2 YYEEEE.